This T cell receptor beta chain stems from a study of shared clonotypes between healthy human individuals. For the study at large: The study drew on a couple of women and a few men aged 18 to 49 as donors.

Overall study results and limits: Against clonotypes common to all four donors, non-shared ones had lower generation probabilities. It was observed that 5% to 6.5% of naive CD4 clonotypes were shared across a few donors.

Naive CD8 cells lacked CD45RO, underwent positive selection for CCR7 and left out terminally differentiated effector memory CD45RA+ cells. Only Caucasian adults living in Nashville, Tennessee made up the donor group. The CDR3 runs 13 residues. Trimming took 3 bases from V and 10 from J, leaving 16 bases between them. Germline V gives CDR1 SGHAT, CDR2 FQNNGV. As concerns this clone: Its antigen is not known.

TCRdb keeps only in-frame clones here, not all; method: immunoSEQ multiplex PCR. The table includes roughly 2.1 million clones, about 93% detected once. This clonotype was obtained from a man aged 18-30 years in good health. Some clones in this sample may be carry-over from other donors' samples. The chain links TRBV11-2 to TRBJ2-7; D remains ambiguous. Sequencing input: naive CD8+ T cells from PBMCs. CDR3 in DNA: TGTGCCAGCAGCTTGGCGAGCTTACGAGGACAGTACTTC. Translation: CASSLASLRGQYF.